The rows below give T cell receptor beta chains drawn from one sample of a study of blood T cell repertoires in COVID-19. TCRdb's table, derived via immunoSEQ multiplex PCR, lists solely in-frame clones and lacks some. The sample holds roughly 210,000 clones, about nine tenths seen once. Sequenced sample: peripheral blood. The source is a man aged 65-85 years with acute or convalescent COVID-19. Both conserved end residues are part of each CDR3. The D gene is left open where the match is weak. Expanded clones get a size class; other rows say once, few or many, or leave the size out.

DNA | CDR3 | size | D | J | V
TGTGCCAGTAGAGCCCCCACCCGGGGCCAAGAGACCCAGTACTTC | CASRAPTRGQETQYF | - | - | TRBJ2-5 | TRBV19
TGTGCCAGCAGTGACTACCTTTTAAGGACAGGGAGCACAGATACGCAGTATTTT | CASSDYLLRTGSTDTQYF | - | TRBD1 | TRBJ2-3 | TRBV2
TGTGCCAGCAGTTACCCGAGGACTGGCGGGGACAATGAGCAGTTCTTC | CASSYPRTGGDNEQFF | - | - | TRBJ2-1 | TRBV6-2/TRBV6-3
TGCGCCAGCAGCTACGACCGGGACAGGCAGTACTTC | CASSYDRDRQYF | - | TRBD1 | TRBJ2-7 | TRBV5-1
TGTGCCACGAAGACTAGCGGGAGGACCCAGTACGGCGAGACCCAGTACTTC | CATKTSGRTQYGETQYF | - | TRBD2 | TRBJ2-5 | TRBV19
TGTGCCATCAGTGAGTCACAGCCCAATAATTCACCCCTCCACTTT | CAISESQPNNSPLHF | - | - | TRBJ1-6 | TRBV10-3
TGTGCCAGCACCGGCGGCAGAGGACATCACTTCTACGAGCAGTACTTC | CASTGGRGHHFYEQYF | once | - | TRBJ2-7 | TRBV7-9
TGTGCCAGCAGCCTAGCAGCACTAGCAAGGGAGCAGTACTTC | CASSLAALAREQYF | - | - | TRBJ2-7 | TRBV7-3
TGTGCCAGCAGGGGGGGAGTAGGGGACTCCTACAATGAGCAGTTCTTC | CASRGGVGDSYNEQFF | - | - | TRBJ2-1 | TRBV28
TGTGCCAGCACACCCTCCTATAATTCACCCCTCCACTTT | CASTPSYNSPLHF | - | - | TRBJ1-6 | TRBV19
TGCGCCAGCAGCCACGAACGACAGCAAGGGTCGGGACAGACTAACTATGGCTACACCTTC | CASSHERQQGSGQTNYGYTF | - | TRBD1 | TRBJ1-2 | TRBV4-1
TGTGCCACCAGTGATGGCAGACTCACCGGGGAGCTGTTTTTT | CATSDGRLTGELFF | - | - | TRBJ2-2 | TRBV24-1
TGTGCCAGCAGCTTCGGGACAGGGCTCTCAGATACGCAGTATTTT | CASSFGTGLSDTQYF | once | TRBD1 | TRBJ2-3 | TRBV5-6
TGTGCCAGCAGCCAACGTAAGCATCAGCAGTTCTTC | CASSQRKHQQFF | - | - | TRBJ2-1 | TRBV3-1/TRBV3-2
TGTGCCAGCAGTGCCTTAGAGACCGGGGAGCTGTTTTTT | CASSALETGELFF | - | - | TRBJ2-2 | TRBV2
TGTGCCAGCAGCTTCTCCGGGACAGGGAATGAAAAACTGTTTTTT | CASSFSGTGNEKLFF | - | TRBD1 | TRBJ1-4 | TRBV7-2
TGCGCCAGCAGCTTGGGGTCTACTAGCGGGAGTTCCTACGAGCAGTACTTC | CASSLGSTSGSSYEQYF | - | TRBD2 | TRBJ2-7 | TRBV5-1
TGTGCCAGCAGCCGTCAGGGTAGAAATGAGCAGTTCTTC | CASSRQGRNEQFF | - | - | TRBJ2-1 | TRBV3-1/TRBV3-2
TGTGCCAGCAGCCAAGATTCTCGGAGATCCGGAGCTTTCTTT | CASSQDSRRSGAFF | - | - | TRBJ1-1 | TRBV14
TGTGCCAGCAGCCTAAGAGTATCTGAAGCTTTCTTT | CASSLRVSEAFF | - | - | TRBJ1-1 | TRBV7-8
TGTGCCAGCAGTCGACACAGGGTCCGTGACACTGAAGCTTTCTTT | CASSRHRVRDTEAFF | - | - | TRBJ1-1 | TRBV2
TGTGCCAGCAGTCCTCCGGGCGGGGGACGCACAGATACGCAGTATTTT | CASSPPGGGRTDTQYF | once | TRBD2 | TRBJ2-3 | TRBV27
TGTGCCAGCAGGGGGACGGCTAATGAAAAACTGTTTTTT | CASRGTANEKLFF | - | - | TRBJ1-4 | TRBV18
TGTGCCAGCAGTTACTCCGGACTAGCGGGAGCGGGTGAGCAGTTCTTC | CASSYSGLAGAGEQFF | - | TRBD2 | TRBJ2-1 | TRBV6-2/TRBV6-3
TGTGCCACCCGGATTCGTGGGGGAGCGGGTGAGCAGTTCTTC | CATRIRGGAGEQFF | - | - | TRBJ2-1 | TRBV6-5
TGTGCCAGCAGTTACTCAGGGGGCTATGTTGCTTTCTTT | CASSYSGGYVAFF | - | TRBD1 | TRBJ1-1 | TRBV6-5
TGTGCCAGCAGCGGGGTAGCGGGAGGTCTGGATACGCAGTATTTT | CASSGVAGGLDTQYF | - | TRBD2 | TRBJ2-3 | TRBV6-4
TGCGCCAGCAGCATGACTAGCGGGTCCACTACCGGGGAGCTGTTTTTT | CASSMTSGSTTGELFF | once | TRBD2 | TRBJ2-2 | TRBV5-1
TGTGCCAGCAACAGCGGGGGGGGGACTGAAGCTTTCTTT | CASNSGGGTEAFF | - | - | TRBJ1-1 | TRBV2
TGTGCCAGCAGTTTTCCCATCGGGTTCTATGGCTACACCTTC | CASSFPIGFYGYTF | - | - | TRBJ1-2 | TRBV28
TGTGCCAGCAGCTCCTTTAGCAGGGCCTCGTACGAGCAGTACTTC | CASSSFSRASYEQYF | - | - | TRBJ2-7 | TRBV5-6
TGTGCCAGCAGCGCAACCCTAACAGCTAACTATGGCTACACCTTC | CASSATLTANYGYTF | - | - | TRBJ1-2 | TRBV9
TGTGCCAGCAGCAAAGAGGGCAGGGGGCCAAGTGTCGGCTCGATAGCTTTCTTT | CASSKEGRGPSVGSIAFF | - | - | TRBJ1-1 | TRBV21-1
TGTGCCAGCAGCTCACAGGGGCTGAACACTGAAGCTTTCTTT | CASSSQGLNTEAFF | - | TRBD1 | TRBJ1-1 | TRBV7-2
TGTGCCTGGAGTGATCGACAGGGGTGGAATTCACCCCTCCACTTT | CAWSDRQGWNSPLHF | - | TRBD1 | TRBJ1-6 | TRBV30
TGTGCCAGCAGGACAGCATGGAATCAGCCCCAGCATTTT | CASRTAWNQPQHF | - | - | TRBJ1-5 | TRBV6-5
TGTGCCAGCAGCTTAGTCGGGCAGGGCTACGAGCAGTACTTC | CASSLVGQGYEQYF | - | - | TRBJ2-7 | TRBV7-6
TGTGCCACCTCATTAGCGGGAGGGCCGAGGGGGGATGAGCAGTTCTTC | CATSLAGGPRGDEQFF | - | TRBD2 | TRBJ2-1 | TRBV7-9
TGTGCCAGCAGCAAAAGGGGAACCAACTATGGCTACACCTTC | CASSKRGTNYGYTF | - | - | TRBJ1-2 | TRBV9
TGTGCCACCAGACAGGGGCTGAACACTGAAGCTTTCTTT | CATRQGLNTEAFF | few | TRBD1 | TRBJ1-1 | TRBV12-3/TRBV12-4
TGCGCCAGCAGCCAAACGCTATATCGACTAGCGGGAGTTTTCTACGAGCAGTACTTC | CASSQTLYRLAGVFYEQYF | - | TRBD2 | TRBJ2-7 | TRBV4-1
TGTGCCAGCAGCCAAGACAGGGGGACTGAAGCTTTCTTT | CASSQDRGTEAFF | - | TRBD1 | TRBJ1-1 | TRBV3-1/TRBV3-2
TGCAGCGGTAGATCGGGAGGGCTCTACAATGAGCAGTTCTTC | CSGRSGGLYNEQFF | - | TRBD2 | TRBJ2-1 | TRBV29-1
TGCAGTGCTAGTCGGGGGGGATCGCCTGAAGCTTTCTTT | CSASRGGSPEAFF | - | - | TRBJ1-1 | TRBV20-1